The rows below give T cell receptor beta chains drawn from one sample of a study of blood T cell repertoires in COVID-19. Some clones are missing from TCRdb's copy, which holds only in-frame ones; the method was immunoSEQ multiplex PCR. The table includes some 390,000 clones, around 87% detected once. Sequencing input: peripheral blood. Receptors originate from an older woman with COVID-19, enrolled during active disease. CDR3s include the opening cysteine and the closing phenylalanine or tryptophan. The D gene is left open where the match is weak. Size tells how often a clone was seen (once, few, many) or the class of an expanded clone, and some rows leave it out.

j_call clone_size d_call v_call cdr3_nt cdr3_aa
TRBJ1-1 NA TRBD1 TRBV3-1/TRBV3-2 TGTGCCAGCAGCCATGGGGACAGGAAAGTGGCTGAAGCTTTCTTT CASSHGDRKVAEAFF
TRBJ1-2 NA NA TRBV4-1 TGCGCCAGCAGCCAAGAACGCCAGAAATACTATGGCTACACCTTC CASSQERQKYYGYTF
TRBJ1-1 few NA TRBV28 TGTGCCAGCAGTTTGATAGGGGGGAACACTGAAGCTTTCTTT CASSLIGGNTEAFF
TRBJ1-2 NA NA TRBV29-1 TGCAGCGTTGGATCGGGGTTCGGTGGCTACACCTTC CSVGSGFGGYTF
TRBJ2-7 NA NA TRBV28 TGTGCCAGCAGTTTAAGGGGAACGACCGGGCACGAGCAGTACTTC CASSLRGTTGHEQYF
TRBJ1-2 NA NA TRBV7-9 TGTGCCAGCAGCTTAGCGCAGGGTAGCTATGGCTACACCTTC CASSLAQGSYGYTF
TRBJ2-5 NA NA TRBV7-7 TGTGCTAGCAGCTTGGATACAGGGGAGACCCAGTACTTC CASSLDTGETQYF
TRBJ1-1 NA TRBD1 TRBV5-4 TGTGCCAGCAGCTTTGCGGGACAGGGTCGCACTGAAGCTTTCTTT CASSFAGQGRTEAFF
TRBJ2-3 NA NA TRBV6-6 TGTGCCAGCAGTTACTCTGCGGGTATGGGCACAGATACGCAGTATTTT CASSYSAGMGTDTQYF
TRBJ1-2 NA TRBD1 TRBV11-2 TGTGCCAGCAGCCCCCCGGGACAGACCTATGGCTACACCTTC CASSPPGQTYGYTF
TRBJ1-2 NA TRBD1 TRBV6-5 TGTGCCAGCAGTTTGGACAGGGGATCAATTGGCTACACCTTC CASSLDRGSIGYTF
TRBJ2-7 NA NA TRBV6-5 TGTGCCAGCACCCCGCGGCCTAGCTCCTACGAGCAGTACTTC CASTPRPSSYEQYF
TRBJ2-5 NA NA TRBV5-1 TGCGCCAGCAGCTTGGAGGGTACGGGGGGCTTCCGAGAGACCCAGTACTTC CASSLEGTGGFRETQYF
TRBJ1-1 NA NA TRBV28 TGTGCCAGCAGTCTCGGACGGGGAGTAGCTTTCTTT CASSLGRGVAFF
TRBJ2-1 NA TRBD2 TRBV5-1 TGCGCCAGCAGCTTACTAGCGGGGGGGATTGGATCCTACAATGAGCAGTTCTTC CASSLLAGGIGSYNEQFF
TRBJ2-7 NA TRBD1 TRBV2 TGTGCCAGCAGAAAGGGACAGGGTTCCTACGAGCAGTACTTC CASRKGQGSYEQYF
TRBJ2-1 NA NA TRBV3-1/TRBV3-2 TGTGCCAGCAGCCAACAAGGGGACTCCTACAATGAGCAGTTCTTC CASSQQGDSYNEQFF
TRBJ1-4 NA NA TRBV7-2 TGTGCCAGCAGCTTCGGCAGGGGAAGCGAAAAACTGTTTTTT CASSFGRGSEKLFF
TRBJ1-6 NA TRBD1 TRBV5-1 TGCGCCAGCAGCTTCGGGCGGGACAGCCATAATTCACCCCTCCACTTT CASSFGRDSHNSPLHF
TRBJ2-7 NA NA TRBV6-6 TGTGCCAGCGGAAGGGGATCTGCCTACTACGAGCAGTACTTC CASGRGSAYYEQYF
TRBJ2-7 NA NA TRBV28 TGTGCCAGCAGTGCCGGGACATCTGAATACTACGAGCAGTACTTC CASSAGTSEYYEQYF
TRBJ1-6 NA NA TRBV5-1 TGCGCCAGCAGCCCCCGGGGGGGAAATTCACCCCTCCACTTT CASSPRGGNSPLHF
TRBJ2-7 NA TRBD1 TRBV7-8 TGTGCCAGCAGCCCGACAGGGGGCCCCTACGAGCAGTACTTC CASSPTGGPYEQYF
TRBJ1-1 NA TRBD1 TRBV11-2 TGTGCCAGCAGCTTCGAAGGGACAGTGAACACTGAAGCTTTCTTT CASSFEGTVNTEAFF
TRBJ2-5 NA TRBD1 TRBV7-7 TGTGCCAGCAGCTCCGGACAGGGGGAAGAGACCCAGTACTTC CASSSGQGEETQYF
TRBJ1-2 NA NA TRBV2 TGTGCCAGCAGTGGTAACCTAAGGGGCTATGGCTACACCTTC CASSGNLRGYGYTF
TRBJ2-7 NA NA TRBV21-1 TGTGCCAGCAGCAAAGCGACGAACGGGACAACATACGAGCAGTACTTC CASSKATNGTTYEQYF
TRBJ2-7 NA TRBD2 TRBV2 TGTGCCAGCAGCTCATGGGCGGGGGGCTACGAGCAGTACTTC CASSSWAGGYEQYF
TRBJ1-1 NA NA TRBV11-2 TGTGCCAGCAGCTTAGCGGTCTCTGAAGCTTTCTTT CASSLAVSEAFF
TRBJ1-2 NA TRBD1 TRBV19 TGTGCCAGTAGTATCAGACAGGGGAGTGGCTACACCTTC CASSIRQGSGYTF
TRBJ1-4 NA NA TRBV3-1/TRBV3-2 TGTGCCAGCAGCGGACGGGACCTCCGGGGGGAAAAACTGTTTTTT CASSGRDLRGEKLFF
TRBJ2-5 NA TRBD1 TRBV11-2 TGTGCCAGCAGCCCGGGACAGGGGATGTCGTTACAAGAGACCCAGTACTTC CASSPGQGMSLQETQYF
TRBJ1-5 NA NA TRBV15 TGTGCCACCAGCAGATCGCCAGGATATAGCAATCAGCCCCAGCATTTT CATSRSPGYSNQPQHF
TRBJ1-2 NA NA TRBV24-1 TGTGCCACCAGTGACCCAGGGGAGACTAACTATGGCTACACCTTC CATSDPGETNYGYTF
TRBJ2-2 NA TRBD1 TRBV19 TGTGCCAGTAGTATACGGGGGACAGGGGTGAGCACCGGGGAGCTGTTTTTT CASSIRGTGVSTGELFF
TRBJ2-7 NA TRBD1 TRBV7-2 TGTGCCAGCGCGAGTTCGGGACAGGGTACCTACGAGCAGTACTTC CASASSGQGTYEQYF
TRBJ1-6 NA NA TRBV5-1 TGCGCCAGCAGCTTGTTTAGCAGTGACGGGAATTCACCCCTCCACTTT CASSLFSSDGNSPLHF
TRBJ1-2 NA NA TRBV5-6 TGTGCCAGCAGCTCCCAACAGGGCTCCTATGGCTACACCTTC CASSSQQGSYGYTF
TRBJ2-1 NA TRBD2 TRBV4-2 TGTGCCAGCAGCCAAGACCAGGAAAAGCGGGGGAGCTCCTACAATGAGCAGTTCTTC CASSQDQEKRGSSYNEQFF
TRBJ2-1 NA TRBD1 TRBV18 TGTGCCAGCTCACCAGGGACAGGGGACGAAGTTGAGCAGTTCTTC CASSPGTGDEVEQFF
TRBJ1-4 NA NA TRBV4-1 TGCGCCAGCAGCCAAGGGGGGGATCGGGAAAAACTGTTTTTT CASSQGGDREKLFF
TRBJ1-2 NA TRBD1 TRBV7-2 TGTGCCAGCAGTTTTGACAGGGACTATGGCTACACCTTC CASSFDRDYGYTF